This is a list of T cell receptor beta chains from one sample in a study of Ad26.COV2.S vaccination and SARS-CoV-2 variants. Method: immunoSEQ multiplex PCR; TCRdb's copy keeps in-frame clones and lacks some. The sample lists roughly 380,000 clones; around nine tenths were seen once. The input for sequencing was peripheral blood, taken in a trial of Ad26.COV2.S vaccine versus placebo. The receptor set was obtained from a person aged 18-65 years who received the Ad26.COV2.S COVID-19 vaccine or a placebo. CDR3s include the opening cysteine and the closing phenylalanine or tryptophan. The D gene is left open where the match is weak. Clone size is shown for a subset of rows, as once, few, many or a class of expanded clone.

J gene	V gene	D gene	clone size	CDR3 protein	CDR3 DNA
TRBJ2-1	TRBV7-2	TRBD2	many	CASSPPGRGGYNEQFF	TGTGCCAGCAGCCCCCCCGGGCGGGGGGGATATAATGAGCAGTTCTTC
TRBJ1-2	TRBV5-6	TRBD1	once	CASSLFVSGTGGYGYTF	TGTGCCAGCAGCTTGTTTGTCTCCGGGACAGGGGGCTATGGCTACACCTTC
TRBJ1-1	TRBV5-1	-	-	CASSINLQGMNTEAFF	TGCGCCAGCAGCATAAACCTTCAGGGGATGAACACTGAAGCTTTCTTT
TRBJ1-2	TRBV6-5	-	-	CASSYSMTYGYTF	TGTGCCAGCAGTTACTCGATGACGTATGGCTACACCTTC
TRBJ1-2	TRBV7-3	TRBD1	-	CASSPTGAANYGYTF	TGTGCCAGCAGCCCAACAGGGGCCGCTAACTATGGCTACACCTTC
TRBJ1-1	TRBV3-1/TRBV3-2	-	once	CASSPRTVNILYTEAFF	TGTGCCAGCAGCCCGCGAACAGTAAACATTCTCTATACTGAAGCTTTCTTT
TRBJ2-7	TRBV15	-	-	CATSSDSHGYEQYF	TGTGCCACCAGTTCGGACAGCCACGGCTACGAGCAGTACTTC
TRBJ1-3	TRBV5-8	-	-	CASRQQGPGNTIYF	TGTGCCAGCAGGCAACAGGGCCCTGGAAACACCATATATTTT
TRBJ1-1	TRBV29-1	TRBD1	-	CSGGQGAFGAEAFF	TGCAGCGGCGGACAGGGGGCTTTTGGCGCTGAAGCTTTCTTT
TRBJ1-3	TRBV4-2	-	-	CASSQDSGSGNTIYF	TGTGCCAGCAGCCAAGATTCAGGGTCTGGAAACACCATATATTTT